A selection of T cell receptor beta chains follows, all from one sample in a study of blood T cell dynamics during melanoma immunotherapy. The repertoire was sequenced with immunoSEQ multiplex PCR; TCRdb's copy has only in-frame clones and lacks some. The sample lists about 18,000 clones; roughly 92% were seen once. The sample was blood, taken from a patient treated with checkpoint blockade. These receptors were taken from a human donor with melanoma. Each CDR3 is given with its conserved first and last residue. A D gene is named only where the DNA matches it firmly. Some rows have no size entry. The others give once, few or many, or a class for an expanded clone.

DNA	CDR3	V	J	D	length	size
TGTGCCAGCAGTTCCACCAGGCCCCAGCATTTT	CASSSTRPQHF	TRBV28	TRBJ1-5	NA	11	NA
TGTGCCAGCAGCTTGGGTAGGGGGAGGAGCTCCTACGAGCAGTACTTC	CASSLGRGRSSYEQYF	TRBV7-9	TRBJ2-7	NA	16	NA
TGCGCCAGCAGCCCCGGGACAAAAGAAGAGACCCAGTACTTC	CASSPGTKEETQYF	TRBV5-1	TRBJ2-5	NA	14	NA
TGTGCCAGCAGCCAAGTCAGCCGGGACAGGAACACCGGGGAGCTGTTTTTT	CASSQVSRDRNTGELFF	TRBV11-2	TRBJ2-2	TRBD1	17	NA
TGTGCCAGCAGCGCTAGGGAGGGATACAATGAGCAGTTCTTC	CASSAREGYNEQFF	TRBV7-2	TRBJ2-1	TRBD2	14	NA
TGTGCCAGCAGTGAATCAACACAGGGGCACCCTAACTATGGCTACACCTTC	CASSESTQGHPNYGYTF	TRBV25-1	TRBJ1-2	TRBD1	17	NA
TGCGCCAGCAGTGAGTGGGATGAGCAGTTCTTC	CASSEWDEQFF	TRBV10-2	TRBJ2-1	NA	11	NA
TGTGCCAGCTCAACAACGCTCCCGGGACAGGGATGGAATGAGCAGTTCTTC	CASSTTLPGQGWNEQFF	TRBV18	TRBJ2-1	TRBD1	17	NA
TGTGCCAGCAGCTCGAACAGGGACACCGGGGAGCTGTTTTTT	CASSSNRDTGELFF	TRBV5-6	TRBJ2-2	NA	14	NA
TGTGCCAGCAGTTTCAGGGGGCAAAACGAGCAGTACTTC	CASSFRGQNEQYF	TRBV27	TRBJ2-7	TRBD1	13	once
TGTGCCAGTAGTCGGGGACAGGGTTATGATGGCTACACCTTC	CASSRGQGYDGYTF	TRBV19	TRBJ1-2	TRBD1	14	NA
TGTGCCAGCAGCTTAGTTAGGGCGAGTTCACCCCTCCACTTT	CASSLVRASSPLHF	TRBV7-2	TRBJ1-6	NA	14	NA
TGTGCCAGCGTCAGGGACTATGGCTACACCTTC	CASVRDYGYTF	TRBV2	TRBJ1-2	NA	11	few
TGTGCCAGCAGCTTACAGGGGATAAGAGAAAAACTGTTTTTT	CASSLQGIREKLFF	TRBV5-4	TRBJ1-4	TRBD1	14	once
TGTGCCAGCAGCTTAGAGGCTGCCAATGAGCAGTTCTTC	CASSLEAANEQFF	TRBV7-2	TRBJ2-1	NA	13	NA
TGCGCCAGCAGCGGGGAGGGAAGTGGAAACACCATATATTTT	CASSGEGSGNTIYF	TRBV5-1	TRBJ1-3	NA	14	NA
TGCGCCAGCAGCTCGGGTACAGGGGGTCTATTCTACGAGCAGTACTTC	CASSSGTGGLFYEQYF	TRBV5-1	TRBJ2-7	TRBD1	16	NA
TGTGCCACCACGGGGTACCCTGGACTAGCGGGAGAGGATGAGCAGTTCTTC	CATTGYPGLAGEDEQFF	TRBV19	TRBJ2-1	TRBD2	17	NA
TGTGCCATCAGTGATCAAGAGGGTTTCGAGCAGTACTTC	CAISDQEGFEQYF	TRBV10-3	TRBJ2-7	NA	13	NA
TGTGCCAGCAGTTTCGCGGGGGCACACACCTACGAGCAGTACTTC	CASSFAGAHTYEQYF	TRBV27	TRBJ2-7	NA	15	NA
TGTGCCAGCAGCTTGAAAGGACAGGGGGAGACCCAGTACTTC	CASSLKGQGETQYF	TRBV5-4	TRBJ2-5	TRBD1	14	NA
TGTGCCAGCAGCGAGGCTGCCAGGCTAACTAATGAAAAACTGTTTTTT	CASSEAARLTNEKLFF	TRBV28	TRBJ1-4	NA	16	NA
TGTGCCAGCAGTAAAGGGGGGACAGGGTCTTACGAGCAGTACTTC	CASSKGGTGSYEQYF	TRBV7-2	TRBJ2-7	TRBD1	15	once
TGTGCCAGCAGTGAAAGGGTCTTAGCGGCCGGGGAGCTGTTTTTT	CASSERVLAAGELFF	TRBV6-1	TRBJ2-2	NA	15	NA
TGTGCCAGCAACAAGGAGCAGGTAGCCTACAATGAGCAGTTCTTC	CASNKEQVAYNEQFF	TRBV6-5	TRBJ2-1	NA	15	NA
TGTGCCAGCAGCATCCTACTAGCGGGGATCACAGATACGCAGTATTTT	CASSILLAGITDTQYF	TRBV5-6	TRBJ2-3	TRBD2	16	once
TGTGCCAGCAGTGAAGTATTAGCGGGTGAAGAGACCCAGTACTTC	CASSEVLAGEETQYF	TRBV2	TRBJ2-5	TRBD2	15	NA
TGTGCCATCAGTGGCCCTCAAGGAGAAACGAACTATGGCTACACCTTC	CAISGPQGETNYGYTF	TRBV10-3	TRBJ1-2	NA	16	NA
TGTGCCAGCTCACCAGAACAGCTATACAATGAGCAGTTCTTC	CASSPEQLYNEQFF	TRBV18	TRBJ2-1	NA	14	NA
TGTGCCAGCAGTTACTCGAGCCCCCCTCGTCTCGAGCAGTACTTC	CASSYSSPPRLEQYF	TRBV6-5	TRBJ2-7	NA	15	NA
TGCGCCAGCAGCCAATATCTCCAGGGGACCACACCTCAAGAGACCCAGTACTTC	CASSQYLQGTTPQETQYF	TRBV4-1	TRBJ2-5	NA	18	NA
TGTGCCAGCAGCGTAGCTGATCGACTAGCGGGAAATGAGCAGTTCTTC	CASSVADRLAGNEQFF	TRBV9	TRBJ2-1	TRBD2	16	once
TGTGCCAGCAGGTATATACAGGGGCGCACTGAAGCTTTCTTT	CASRYIQGRTEAFF	TRBV6-5	TRBJ1-1	TRBD1	14	NA
TGCGCCAGCAGCCAAAGAACGACGGCGAACACCGGGGAGCTGTTTTTT	CASSQRTTANTGELFF	TRBV4-3	TRBJ2-2	NA	16	NA
TGTGCCAGCAGAGACGGAAACTATGGCTACACCTTC	CASRDGNYGYTF	TRBV6-1	TRBJ1-2	NA	12	NA
TGTGCCAGTAGCCCTCTCCGGAGGGAGCGGGGGGGCTTTTCGACAGATACGCAGTATTTT	CASSPLRRERGGFSTDTQYF	TRBV19	TRBJ2-3	TRBD2	20	NA
TGTGCCAGCAGTTTATCGTGGGGTAATCAGCCCCAGCATTTT	CASSLSWGNQPQHF	TRBV27	TRBJ1-5	NA	14	NA
TGTGCCAGTAGTATGTATCGCGGGGGTCACTACAATGAGCAGTTCTTC	CASSMYRGGHYNEQFF	TRBV19	TRBJ2-1	TRBD2	16	NA
TGTGCCAGCAGCGTAAAACCCCCCCCCGACTTTGGCTACACCTTC	CASSVKPPPDFGYTF	TRBV9	TRBJ1-2	NA	15	NA
TGTGCCAGCAGCTTGGCCGGAAGGGTGGGGTTCTACGAGCAGTACTTC	CASSLAGRVGFYEQYF	TRBV5-6	TRBJ2-7	NA	16	NA
TGTGCCAGCAGTAGAAGACAGGGGGCCTACTATGGCTACACCTTC	CASSRRQGAYYGYTF	TRBV28	TRBJ1-2	TRBD1	15	NA
TGTGCCATCAGTGAGGACAGCCAAGAGACCCAGTACTTC	CAISEDSQETQYF	TRBV10-3	TRBJ2-5	NA	13	once
TGCGCCAGCAGCTTAACGGTGGCCGTTAACTATGGCTACACCTTC	CASSLTVAVNYGYTF	TRBV5-1	TRBJ1-2	NA	15	NA
TGTGCCAGCAGCCGGGACAGGGCTTCCTACGAGCAGTACTTC	CASSRDRASYEQYF	TRBV2	TRBJ2-7	TRBD1	14	NA
TGTGCCAGCAGCCTAGCCAATGAGCAGTTCTTC	CASSLANEQFF	TRBV7-2	TRBJ2-1	NA	11	NA
TGTGCCAGCAGTAGCGACAGGGGAAGGGACACTGAAGCTTTCTTT	CASSSDRGRDTEAFF	TRBV6-1	TRBJ1-1	TRBD1	15	NA
TGTGCCAGCGGGCTGCTCGTGGAGACCCAGTACTTC	CASGLLVETQYF	TRBV7-9	TRBJ2-5	NA	12	NA
TGTGCCAGCAGCTCCCCTATAGAAAACCAGTACTTC	CASSSPIENQYF	TRBV7-9	TRBJ2-5	NA	12	NA
TGTGCCAGCGGGGCGCTGTACGAGCAGTACTTC	CASGALYEQYF	TRBV6-5	TRBJ2-7	NA	11	NA